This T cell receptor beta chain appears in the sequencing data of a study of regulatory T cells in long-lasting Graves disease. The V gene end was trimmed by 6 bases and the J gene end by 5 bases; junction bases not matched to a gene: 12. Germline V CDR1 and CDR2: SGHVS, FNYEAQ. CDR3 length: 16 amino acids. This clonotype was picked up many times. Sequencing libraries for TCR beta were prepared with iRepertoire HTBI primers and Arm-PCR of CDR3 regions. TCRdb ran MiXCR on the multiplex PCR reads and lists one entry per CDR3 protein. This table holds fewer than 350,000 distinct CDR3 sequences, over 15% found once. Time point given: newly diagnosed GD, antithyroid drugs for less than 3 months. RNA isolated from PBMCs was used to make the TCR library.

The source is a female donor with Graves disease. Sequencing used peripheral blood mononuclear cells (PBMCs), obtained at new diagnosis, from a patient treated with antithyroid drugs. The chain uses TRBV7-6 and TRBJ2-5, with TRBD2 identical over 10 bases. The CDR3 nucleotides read TGTGCCAGCAGTGAAGCGGCCAGCGGGAGGGCGGAGACCCAGTACTTC. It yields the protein CASSEAASGRAETQYF.